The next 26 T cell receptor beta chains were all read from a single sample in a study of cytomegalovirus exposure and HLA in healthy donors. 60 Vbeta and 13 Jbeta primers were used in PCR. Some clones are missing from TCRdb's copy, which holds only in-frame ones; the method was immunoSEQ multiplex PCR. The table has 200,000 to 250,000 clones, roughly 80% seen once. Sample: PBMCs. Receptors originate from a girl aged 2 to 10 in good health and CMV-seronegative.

The CDR3 DNA is TGTGCCAGCAGCTTCGTGGGGGGAGCAGATACGCAGTATTTT. This encodes CASSFVGGADTQYF. V is TRBV7-2 and J is TRBJ2-3, with D maybe TRBD2 (6 bases). The CDR3 covers 14 residues. Germline V gives CDR1 SGHTA, CDR2 FQGNSA. The V and J ends lost 3 bases and 4 bases respectively, with 11 bases between them. Complete variable domain (other parts from reference TRBV7-2 and TRBJ2-3): GAGVSQSPSNKVTEKGKDVELRCDPISGHTALYWYRQSLGQGLEFLIYFQGNSAPDKSGLPSDRFSAERTGGSVSTLTIQRTQQEDSAVYLCASSFVGGADTQYFGPGTRLTVL.

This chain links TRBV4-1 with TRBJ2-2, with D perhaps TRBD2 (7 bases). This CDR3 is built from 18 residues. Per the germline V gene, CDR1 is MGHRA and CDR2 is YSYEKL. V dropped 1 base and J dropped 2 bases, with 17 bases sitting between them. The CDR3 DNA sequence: TGCGCCAGCAGCCAAGGGGGGGGCACAGGGACCAACACCGGGGAGCTGTTTTTT. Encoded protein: CASSQGGGTGTNTGELFF.

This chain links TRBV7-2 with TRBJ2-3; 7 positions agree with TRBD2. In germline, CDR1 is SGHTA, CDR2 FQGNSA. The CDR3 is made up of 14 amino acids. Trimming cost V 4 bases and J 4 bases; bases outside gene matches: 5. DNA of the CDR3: TGTGCCAGCAGCTCGAGCGGGAACGCAGATACGCAGTATTTT. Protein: CASSSSGNADTQYF.

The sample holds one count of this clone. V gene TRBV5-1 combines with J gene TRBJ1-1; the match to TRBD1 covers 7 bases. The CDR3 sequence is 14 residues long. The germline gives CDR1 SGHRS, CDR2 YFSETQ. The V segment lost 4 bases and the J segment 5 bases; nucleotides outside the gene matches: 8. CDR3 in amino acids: CASSPRQGRTEAFF. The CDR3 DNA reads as TGCGCCAGCAGCCCGAGACAGGGAAGAACTGAAGCTTTCTTT.

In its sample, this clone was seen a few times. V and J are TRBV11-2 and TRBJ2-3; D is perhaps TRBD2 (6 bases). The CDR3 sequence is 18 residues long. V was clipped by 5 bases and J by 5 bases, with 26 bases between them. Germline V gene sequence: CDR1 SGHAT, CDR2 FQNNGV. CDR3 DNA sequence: TGTGCCAGCAGCCCCATCCTGGATCGCGGGAAGGGGAGAGATACGCAGTATTTT. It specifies CASSPILDRGKGRDTQYF.

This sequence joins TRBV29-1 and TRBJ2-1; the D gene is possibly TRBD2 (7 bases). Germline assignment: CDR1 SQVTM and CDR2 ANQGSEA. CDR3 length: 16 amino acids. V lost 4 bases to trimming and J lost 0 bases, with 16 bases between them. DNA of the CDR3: TGCAGCGTTGTAGGGGGGGGAAGGAGCTCCTACAATGAGCAGTTCTTC. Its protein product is CSVVGGGRSSYNEQFF.

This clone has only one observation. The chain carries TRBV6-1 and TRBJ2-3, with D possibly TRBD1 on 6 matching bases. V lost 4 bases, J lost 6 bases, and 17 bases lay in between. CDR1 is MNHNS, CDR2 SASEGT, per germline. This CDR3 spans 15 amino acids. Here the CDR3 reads CASSAPGQLADTQYF. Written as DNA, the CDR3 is TGTGCCAGCAGTGCTCCGGGACAACTTGCGGATACGCAGTATTTT.

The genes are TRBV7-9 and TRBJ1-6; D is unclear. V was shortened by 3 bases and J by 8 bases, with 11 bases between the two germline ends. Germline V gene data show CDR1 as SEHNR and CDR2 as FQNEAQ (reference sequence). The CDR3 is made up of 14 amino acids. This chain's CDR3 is CASSLVYLDSPLHF. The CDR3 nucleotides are TGTGCCAGCAGCTTGGTGTACTTGGATTCACCCCTCCACTTT.

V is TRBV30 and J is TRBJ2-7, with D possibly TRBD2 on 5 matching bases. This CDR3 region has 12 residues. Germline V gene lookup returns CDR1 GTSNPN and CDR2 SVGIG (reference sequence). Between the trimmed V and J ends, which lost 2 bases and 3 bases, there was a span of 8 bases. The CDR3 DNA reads TGTGCCTGGAGTTTAAGCGGCTACGAGCAGTACTTC. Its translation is CAWSLSGYEQYF.

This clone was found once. The chain's CDR3 is CSGRLDTQYF. The CDR3 region has the DNA TGCAGCGGGAGACTGGATACGCAGTATTTT. This sequence joins TRBV29-1 and TRBJ2-3, with D unclear. CDR3 length: 10 amino acids. V lost 7 bases and J 6 bases, leaving 8 bases between the germline ends. Germline loops: CDR1 SQVTM, CDR2 ANQGSEA.

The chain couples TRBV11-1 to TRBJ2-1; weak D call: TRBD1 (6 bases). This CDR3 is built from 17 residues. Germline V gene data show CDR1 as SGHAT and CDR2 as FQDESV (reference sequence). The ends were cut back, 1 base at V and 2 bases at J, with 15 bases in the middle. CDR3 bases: TGTGCCAGCAGCTTAGATTCAGGGGATAGTCCCTACAATGAGCAGTTCTTC. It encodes CASSLDSGDSPYNEQFF.

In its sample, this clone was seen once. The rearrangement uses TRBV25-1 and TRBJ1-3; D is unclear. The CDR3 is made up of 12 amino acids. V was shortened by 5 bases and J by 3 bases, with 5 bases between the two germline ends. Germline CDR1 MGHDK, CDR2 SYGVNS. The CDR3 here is CASSLLGNTIYF. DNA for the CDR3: TGTGCCAGCAGTTTACTTGGAAACACCATATATTTT.

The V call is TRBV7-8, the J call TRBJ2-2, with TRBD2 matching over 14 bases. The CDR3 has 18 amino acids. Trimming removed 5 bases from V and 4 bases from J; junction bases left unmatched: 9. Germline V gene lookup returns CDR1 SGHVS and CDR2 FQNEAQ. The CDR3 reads CASSAPGLAGAVTGELFF. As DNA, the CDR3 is TGTGCCAGCAGCGCCCCGGGACTAGCGGGAGCCGTCACCGGGGAGCTGTTTTTT. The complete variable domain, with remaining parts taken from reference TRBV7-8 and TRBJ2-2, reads GAGVSQSPRYKVAKRGQDVALRCDPISGHVSLFWYQQALGQGPEFLTYFQNEAQLDKSGLPSDRFFAERPEGSVSTLKIQRTQQEDSAVYLCASSAPGLAGAVTGELFFGEGSRLTVL.

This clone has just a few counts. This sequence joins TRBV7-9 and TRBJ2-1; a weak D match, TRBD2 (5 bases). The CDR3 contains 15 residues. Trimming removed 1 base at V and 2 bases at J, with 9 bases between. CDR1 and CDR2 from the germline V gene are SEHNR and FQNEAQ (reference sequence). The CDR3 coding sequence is TGTGCCAGCAGCTTAGTGCCGGAGGCCTACAATGAGCAGTTCTTC. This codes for CASSLVPEAYNEQFF.

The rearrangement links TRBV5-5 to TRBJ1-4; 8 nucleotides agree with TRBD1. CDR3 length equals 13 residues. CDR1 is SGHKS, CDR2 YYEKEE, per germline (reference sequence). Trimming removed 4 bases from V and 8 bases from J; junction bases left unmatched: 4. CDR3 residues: CASSNRGGEKLFF. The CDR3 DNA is TGTGCCAGCAGCAACAGGGGGGGGGAAAAACTGTTTTTT.

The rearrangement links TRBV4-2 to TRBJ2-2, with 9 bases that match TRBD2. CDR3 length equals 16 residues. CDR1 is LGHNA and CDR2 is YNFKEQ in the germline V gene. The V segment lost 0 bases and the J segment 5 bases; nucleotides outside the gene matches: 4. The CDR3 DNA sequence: TGTGCCAGCAGCCAAGAGCGGGGGGGAGTAACCGGGGAGCTGTTTTTT. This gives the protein CASSQERGGVTGELFF.

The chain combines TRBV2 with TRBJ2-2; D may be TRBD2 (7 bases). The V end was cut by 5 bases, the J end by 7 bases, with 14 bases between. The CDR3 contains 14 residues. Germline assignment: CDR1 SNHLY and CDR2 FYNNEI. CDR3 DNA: TGTGCCAGCAGTAGAGGGGGGGCATACGGGGAGCTGTTTTTT. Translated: CASSRGGAYGELFF.

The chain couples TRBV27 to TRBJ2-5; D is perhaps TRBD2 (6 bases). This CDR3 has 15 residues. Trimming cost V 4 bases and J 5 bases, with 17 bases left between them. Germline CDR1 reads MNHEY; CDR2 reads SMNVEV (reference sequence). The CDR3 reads CASSSTSSGWETQYF. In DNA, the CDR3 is TGTGCCAGCAGTTCCACTAGCAGCGGCTGGGAGACCCAGTACTTC.

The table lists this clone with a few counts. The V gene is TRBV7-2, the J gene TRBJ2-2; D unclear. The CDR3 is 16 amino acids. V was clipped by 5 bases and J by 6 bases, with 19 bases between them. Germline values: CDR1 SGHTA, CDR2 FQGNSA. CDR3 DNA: TGTGCCAGCAGCCCAAGGTTCGGGTTGCGGTCCGGGGAGCTGTTTTTT. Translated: CASSPRFGLRSGELFF.

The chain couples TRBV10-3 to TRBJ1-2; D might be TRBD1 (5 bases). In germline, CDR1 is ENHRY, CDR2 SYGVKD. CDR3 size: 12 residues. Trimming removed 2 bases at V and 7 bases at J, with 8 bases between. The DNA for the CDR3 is TGTGCCATCAGTGAGCCCGGGGGTGGCTACACCTTC. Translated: CAISEPGGGYTF.

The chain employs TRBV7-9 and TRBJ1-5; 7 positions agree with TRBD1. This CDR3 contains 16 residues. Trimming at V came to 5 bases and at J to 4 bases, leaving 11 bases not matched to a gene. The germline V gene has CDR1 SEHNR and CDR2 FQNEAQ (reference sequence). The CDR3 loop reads CASSGNRDSLNQPQHF. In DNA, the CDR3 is TGTGCCAGCAGCGGCAACCGGGACAGCCTTAATCAGCCCCAGCATTTT.

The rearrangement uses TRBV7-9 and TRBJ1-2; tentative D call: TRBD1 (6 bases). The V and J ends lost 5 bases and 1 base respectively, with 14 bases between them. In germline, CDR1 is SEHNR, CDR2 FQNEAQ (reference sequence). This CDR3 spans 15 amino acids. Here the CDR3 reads CASSPRTAVNYGYTF. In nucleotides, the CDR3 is TGTGCCAGCAGCCCCCGGACAGCAGTTAACTATGGCTACACCTTC.

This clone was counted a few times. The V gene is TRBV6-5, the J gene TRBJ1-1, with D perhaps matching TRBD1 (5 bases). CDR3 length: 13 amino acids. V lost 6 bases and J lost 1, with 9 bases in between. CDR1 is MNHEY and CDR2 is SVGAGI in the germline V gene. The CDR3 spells CASSFTGNTEAFF. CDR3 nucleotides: TGTGCCAGCAGCTTTACAGGGAACACTGAAGCTTTCTTT.

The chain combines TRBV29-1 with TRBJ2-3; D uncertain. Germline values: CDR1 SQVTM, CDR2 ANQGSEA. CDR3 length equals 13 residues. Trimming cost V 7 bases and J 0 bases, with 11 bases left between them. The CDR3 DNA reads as TGCAGCGGCTCGGTTACTAGCACAGATACGCAGTATTTT. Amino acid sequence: CSGSVTSTDTQYF.

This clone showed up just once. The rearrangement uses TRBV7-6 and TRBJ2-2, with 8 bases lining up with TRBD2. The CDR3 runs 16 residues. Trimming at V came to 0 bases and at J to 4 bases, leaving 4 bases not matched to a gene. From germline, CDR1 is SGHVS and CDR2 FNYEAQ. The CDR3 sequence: CASSLAGAGVTGELFF. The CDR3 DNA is TGTGCCAGCAGCTTAGCCGGAGCGGGGGTCACCGGGGAGCTGTTTTTT.

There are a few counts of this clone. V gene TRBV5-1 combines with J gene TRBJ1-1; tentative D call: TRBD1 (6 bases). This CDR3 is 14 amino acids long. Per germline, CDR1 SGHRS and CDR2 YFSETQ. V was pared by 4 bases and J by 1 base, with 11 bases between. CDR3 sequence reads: CASSPGHQNTEAFF. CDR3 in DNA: TGCGCCAGCAGCCCGGGACACCAGAACACTGAAGCTTTCTTT.